These 3 T cell receptor beta chains were sequenced from one sample in a study of blood T cell repertoires in COVID-19. Produced via immunoSEQ multiplex PCR; TCRdb's table is partial and in-frame only. The table shows approximately 150,000 clones, with roughly 90% occurring only once. Sequencing was done on a sample of peripheral blood. These receptors were taken from a man aged 18 to 29 with COVID-19, enrolled during active disease.

The gene calls are TRBV2 and TRBJ2-5; 10 nucleotides line up with TRBD1. Germline V gene lookup returns CDR1 SNHLY and CDR2 FYNNEI. CDR3 length: 15 residues. Trimming removed 5 bases from V and 2 bases from J; junction bases left unmatched: 5. The CDR3 DNA reads as TGTGCCAGCAGTCAGGACAGGGGGTTACAAGAGACCCAGTACTTC. This encodes CASSQDRGLQETQYF. Using reference TRBV2 and TRBJ2-5 for the parts outside the CDR3, the full variable domain is EPEVTQTPSHQVTQMGQEVILRCVPISNHLYFYWYRQILGQKVEFLVSFYNNEISEKSEIFDDQFSVERPDGSNFTLKIRSTKLEDSAMYFCASSQDRGLQETQYFGPGTRLLVL.

The genes are TRBV28 and TRBJ1-6; D perhaps matches TRBD1 (6 bases). Trimming removed 4 bases at V and 8 bases at J, with 18 bases between. This CDR3 comprises 16 residues. CDR1 is MDHEN and CDR2 is SYDVKM in the germline V gene. The CDR3 sequence is CASSWYRVGSDSPLHF. The CDR3, as DNA: TGTGCCAGCAGTTGGTACAGGGTGGGTTCGGATTCACCCCTCCACTTT.

The chain uses TRBV11-3 and TRBJ1-1; the D is unclear. Germline V gene sequence: CDR1 SGHNT, CDR2 YENEEA. Trimming removed 6 bases at V and 1 base at J, with 15 bases between. The CDR3 covers 15 residues. This CDR3 is CASRKDHRGNTEAFF. DNA for the CDR3: TGTGCCAGCAGGAAAGACCACCGGGGGAACACTGAAGCTTTCTTT.